This record looks at one TCR beta chain sequence and its context. Its specificity is not known. Profiling relied on immunoSEQ multiplex PCR, and the TCRdb table lists in-frame clones only, not all of them. The repertoire consists of 90,000 to 95,000 clones, with about nine tenths occurring once and the leading ten covering approximately 5.5%. The data originate from a study of graft-versus-host responses after intestinal transplantation. On the study more broadly: Multivisceral, liver-intestinal, or isolated intestinal transplants were received by the recipients. Whole-study results and caveats: Recipient marrow contained GvH clones, some of which appeared first in ileum or blood. Early post-transplant falls in HvG clones accompanied the peak levels of circulating GvH clones.

CDR1 and CDR2 from the germline V gene are LGHNA and YNFKEQ. V shed 0 bases and J shed 0 bases, with 9 bases lying between them. The CDR3 is 15 residues long. The source is a human donor who received an intestinal transplant. The sequences come from unstimulated CD8+ T cells sorted from spleen or lymph node cells, collected before intestinal transplant. The V and J genes are TRBV4-2 and TRBJ2-7; a possible D gene is TRBD2 (6 bases). CDR3 amino acids: CASSQDAGSSYEQYF. The CDR3 DNA reads as TGTGCCAGCAGCCAAGATGCGGGGAGCTCCTACGAGCAGTACTTC.